This T cell receptor (beta chain) appears in the sequencing data of a study of T cells expressing NK-cell markers. Across the study: Source material for TCR beta repertoires consisted of sorted CD3+CD56+NKG2C+, CD3+CD56+NKG2C- and CD3+CD56-NKG2C+ T cells. Seven of eight sequenced donors tested HCMV-seropositive; one tested seronegative. General study points: Of the CD8+ T cells in 5 to 7 donors, about 1.0-7.0% belonged to dominant NKG2C+ clonotypes.

TCRdb reprocessed the 5' RACE reads and stores each CDR3 protein as one record, lacking DNA. Recorded for this sample: fewer than 400,000 distinct CDR3 sequences. A note on this clonotype: The antigen is not known.

The material sequenced was blood T cells: a sorted CD56 or NKG2C T cell subset, CD4+ or CD8+ T cells, or bulk PBMC T cells (not recorded which). This TCR was sampled from a man between 18 and 69 years old in good health.

The CDR3 spells CASSSDGTSLSTDTQYF. This chain joins TRBV5-1 and TRBJ2-3; there is no DNA to check the TCRdb D call of TRBD2. The germline V gene has CDR1 SGHRS and CDR2 YFSETQ. The CDR3 covers 17 residues.